Listed below are T cell receptor beta chains from one sample, sequenced in a study of CXCR3-negative and CXCR3-positive naive CD8 T cells. TCRdb re-called the 5' RACE reads and catalogs CDR3 proteins one per entry, DNA excluded. Its table records 60,000 to 65,000 distinct CDR3 sequences. Sequencing was carried out using naive CXCR3+ CD8+ T cells from blood. The receptors derive from a human donor in good health. Some clones in this sample may be carry-over from other donors' samples. CDR3s include the opening cysteine and the closing phenylalanine or tryptophan. Size values are once, few and many counts, or a class for expanded clones, and some rows have none.

TRBJ1-4	.	TRBV7-9	CASSLAGTEKLFF
TRBJ2-2	.	TRBV7-2	CASTMDSTGELFF
TRBJ2-7	.	TRBV7-9	CASSPTGTDHSYEQYF
TRBJ1-1	.	TRBV28	CASSLPRQGGTEAFF
TRBJ2-1	.	TRBV28	CASSTSTDYNEQFF
TRBJ1-1	.	TRBV4-1	CASSQQTPGQVGNTEAFF
TRBJ2-1	.	TRBV6-1	CASSEVAGGYNEQFF
TRBJ2-1	.	TRBV7-6	CASSPLAGGRNEQFF
TRBJ2-5	medium-sized	TRBV4-1	CASSQDVLRAPGETQYF
TRBJ2-5	.	TRBV11-3	CASSSQPDYTETQYF
TRBJ2-4	.	TRBV12-3/TRBV12-4	CASSPPGREGNIQYF
TRBJ1-2	.	TRBV29-1	CSADPRDRLDGYTF
TRBJ1-4	.	TRBV29-1	CSVELIGKLFF
TRBJ2-1	.	TRBV7-9	CASSSASGGLNNEQFF
TRBJ2-5	.	TRBV25-1	CASSWTGTWETQYF
TRBJ2-3	.	TRBV7-3	CAISFQGRGTDTQYF
TRBJ2-3	.	TRBV5-4	CASSFGTGADTQYF
TRBJ2-1	.	TRBV5-6	CASSPWRTSGVGKQFF
TRBJ2-2	.	TRBV24-1	CATSHGLGETGELFF
TRBJ1-1	.	TRBV21-1	CASSNSGDPTEAFF
TRBJ2-7	.	TRBV5-1	CASSLIGGVEEQYF
TRBJ1-1	.	TRBV7-2	CASSFGDGGFTEAFF
TRBJ2-3	.	TRBV25-1	CASSTGTSTDTQYF
TRBJ2-1	.	TRBV30	CAWIPESDNEQFF
TRBJ2-1	.	TRBV5-1	CASSPISGKYNEQFF
TRBJ1-2	.	TRBV7-9	CASSLGSMDYTF
TRBJ2-1	.	TRBV20-1	CSAFRVGTGTNEQFF
TRBJ2-5	.	TRBV7-2	CASTDSLGLDQETQYF
TRBJ2-3	.	TRBV5-1	CASTLWASGEGDTQYF
TRBJ2-5	.	TRBV2	CASSVLLAGDIETQYF
TRBJ2-3	.	TRBV6-5	CASSYDIDGASTDTQYF
TRBJ2-7	.	TRBV29-1	CSVEAAGWDEQYF
TRBJ1-1	.	TRBV20-1	CSARGLRDDNTEAFF
TRBJ2-7	.	TRBV4-2	CASSQYTSGGTYEQYF
TRBJ1-3	.	TRBV4-3	CASSQDRFGNTIYF
TRBJ1-3	.	TRBV27	CASSLSGQGSGNTIYF
TRBJ2-3	.	TRBV7-6	CASSWGAGEDTQYF
TRBJ1-1	.	TRBV6-5	CASRLLSPGNRNTEAFF
TRBJ1-3	.	TRBV20-1	CSAKSGNTIYF
TRBJ2-6	.	TRBV7-9	CASSPEGLLEVSGANVLTF
TRBJ2-3	.	TRBV10-3	CAISDPHSGGATDTQYF
TRBJ2-1	.	TRBV7-9	CASSPSGGRSYNEQFF
TRBJ1-1	.	TRBV12-3/TRBV12-4	CASSRPTEKAFF
TRBJ2-1	.	TRBV11-3	CASSFSNNEQFF
TRBJ2-7	.	TRBV25-1	CASSDIRAPVSYEQYF
TRBJ1-2	.	TRBV20-1	CSAREQGGYGYTF
TRBJ2-6	.	TRBV4-2	CASSQGAGTGANVLTF
TRBJ2-4	.	TRBV5-5	CASSPLPGVVALDIQYF
TRBJ1-5	.	TRBV14	CASSPLGSNQPQHF
TRBJ2-1	.	TRBV23-1	CASSQSYSDLTSGNQNEQFF
TRBJ2-2	.	TRBV6-5	CASASGGELFF
TRBJ2-7	.	TRBV20-1	CSARGLAGDYEQYF
TRBJ2-7	.	TRBV6-2/TRBV6-3	CASSYAGTYEQYF